This T cell receptor beta chain was documented in a study of blood T cell repertoires in COVID-19. TCRdb's copy holds only in-frame clones and misses some; the assay was immunoSEQ multiplex PCR. The profile shows tens of thousands of clones, roughly nine tenths of them singletons. The TCR sequence derives from a human donor in a cohort sampled during active COVID-19. Input material: peripheral blood.

CDR3 protein: CSVKQGGHNEKLFF. As DNA, the CDR3 is TGCAGCGTAAAGCAGGGGGGCCATAATGAAAAACTGTTTTTT. V gene TRBV29-1 combines with J gene TRBJ1-4, with 7 bases fitting TRBD1. With 6 bases clipped from V and 4 bases from J, the junction kept 8 bases outside the gene matches. The CDR3 contains 14 residues. The germline V gene has CDR1 SQVTM and CDR2 ANQGSEA.